The 12 T cell receptor beta chains listed next were all sequenced from one sample in a study of T cells in Graves' hyperthyroidism and ophthalmopathy. TCR beta CDR3 region amplification was performed from RNA transcripts. Primed by the HTBI set, a first-round RT-PCR was run on the TCR CDR3. TCRdb re-called the multiplex PCR reads with MiXCR, one entry per CDR3 protein. Altogether 480,000 or so distinct CDR3 sequences are present, approximately 49% being singletons, with the ten largest covering around 44%. Material: peripheral blood or thyroid tissue (not recorded which). Receptor source: an adult woman with Graves' disease, either hyperthyroidism or ophthalmopathy (not recorded which).

The chain links TRBV10-3 to TRBJ2-7, with D unresolved. CDR1 is ENHRY, CDR2 SYGVKD, per germline. Between the trimmed V and J ends, which lost 1 base and 4 bases, there was a span of 5 bases. The CDR3 loop spans 12 amino acids. CDR3 nucleotide sequence: TGTGCCATCAGTGAGTATGGGTACGAGCAGTACTTC. Amino acid sequence: CAISEYGYEQYF.

This chain uses TRBV7-9 with TRBJ2-7; D may be TRBD1 (6 bases). CDR3 length: 15 amino acids. The germline V gene has CDR1 SEHNR and CDR2 FQNEAQ (reference sequence). Trimming pared 5 bases from V and 2 bases from J, leaving 16 bases between. The CDR3 here is CASSQDPGQPYEQYF. The CDR3 DNA reads as TGTGCCAGCAGCCAAGATCCAGGACAGCCCTACGAGCAGTACTTC.

The chain joins TRBV10-3 to TRBJ1-1; the match to TRBD1 covers 7 bases. Germline CDR1 is ENHRY and CDR2 is SYGVKD. The CDR3 sequence is 15 residues long. V lost 2 bases, J lost 8 bases, and 11 bases stayed unmatched. This CDR3 reads CAISERTGVETEAFF. The CDR3 bases are TGTGCCATCAGTGAGAGAACAGGGGTGGAGACGGAAGCTTTCTTT.

This clonotype has just a few counts. The rearrangement links TRBV29-1 to TRBJ2-1, with no clear D. CDR3 size: 10 residues. Germline V CDR1 and CDR2: SQVTM, ANQGSEA. The germline V and J ends were trimmed by 2 bases and 9 bases, with 5 bases remaining between them. This CDR3 is CSVETGEQFF. DNA of the CDR3: TGCAGCGTTGAAACTGGTGAGCAGTTCTTC.

The chain couples TRBV6-5 to TRBJ2-5; 7 nucleotides line up with TRBD1. The CDR3 covers 15 residues. Per germline, CDR1 MNHEY and CDR2 SVGAGI. Trimming took 8 bases from V and 5 from J; bases not matched to a gene: 14. CDR3 nucleotides: TGTGCCAGCGGGTTCGCCCAGGGGGTCAGGGAGACCCAGTACTTC. It specifies CASGFAQGVRETQYF.

The chain carries TRBV10-3 and TRBJ1-1; 8 bases are a match to TRBD1. V was clipped by 6 bases and J by 3 bases; unmatched bases: 9. CDR3 length: 15 amino acids. Looked up from germline, CDR1 is ENHRY and CDR2 is SYGVKD. Written as DNA, the CDR3 is TGTGCCATCAGGGTTCGAGGACAGGGAGACACTGAAGCTTTCTTT. Amino acid sequence: CAIRVRGQGDTEAFF.

The chain carries TRBV7-6 and TRBJ1-5; TRBD1 is a possible D gene (5 bases). Trimming pared 5 bases from V and 0 bases from J, leaving 14 bases between. This CDR3 is built from 16 residues. CDR1 and CDR2 (germline): SGHVS, FNYEAQ. The CDR3 DNA reads TGTGCCAGCAGCGTCCGGGACCGAAATAGCAATCAGCCCCAGCATTTT. Protein product: CASSVRDRNSNQPQHF.

The rearrangement joins TRBV10-3 to TRBJ1-1; D is unclear. Germline V lookup: CDR1 ENHRY, CDR2 SYGVKD. V dropped 0 bases and J dropped 5 bases, with 10 bases sitting between them. The CDR3 is 14 residues long. CDR3 residues: CAISESVLGTEAFF. DNA for the CDR3: TGTGCCATCAGTGAGTCGGTCCTGGGGACTGAAGCTTTCTTT.

V is TRBV6-1 and J is TRBJ2-3; D remains ambiguous. Germline loops: CDR1 MNHNS, CDR2 SASEGT. The CDR3 is 12 residues long. V lost 4 bases, J lost 5 bases, and 7 bases lay in between. The chain's CDR3 is CASSVRQDTQYF. The CDR3 DNA reads TGTGCCAGCAGTGTACGTCAAGATACGCAGTATTTT.

This clonotype was found many times. CDR3 sequence: CASSLANPRETQYF. The DNA of the CDR3 is TGTGCCAGCAGCTTAGCGAACCCTCGAGAGACCCAGTACTTC. V is TRBV11-1 and J is TRBJ2-5; D not resolved. The CDR3 is 14 residues long. From germline, CDR1 is SGHAT and CDR2 FQDESV (reference sequence). Between the trimmed V and J ends, which lost 0 bases and 4 bases, there was a span of 9 bases.

At least ten counts were recorded for this clonotype. This chain connects TRBV7-9 to TRBJ1-3; the match to TRBD1 covers 7 bases. V shed 2 bases, J shed 4 bases, and the junction held 2 bases outside the gene matches. Germline assignment: CDR1 SEHNR and CDR2 FQNEAQ (reference sequence). The CDR3 is 14 amino acids. The CDR3 here is CASSLSTGGNTIYF. Written as DNA, the CDR3 is TGTGCCAGCAGCTTATCGACAGGGGGAAACACCATATATTTT.

This sequence joins TRBV4-3 and TRBJ1-3; D possibly corresponds to TRBD1 (5 bases). Germline V gives CDR1 LGHNA, CDR2 YSLEER. The CDR3 length is 17 residues. V dropped 0 bases and J dropped 4 bases, with 16 bases sitting between them. The chain's CDR3 is CASSQDRGSLGGNTIYF. The DNA for the CDR3 is TGCGCCAGCAGCCAAGATCGGGGGTCCCTAGGAGGAAACACCATATATTTT.